This section outlines one TCR beta chain sequence together with its context. These data are taken from a study of blood T cell repertoires in COVID-19. The overall study: From T cells, B-cell-depleted T cells, or PBMCs came the material, which was cDNA or gDNA.

Per the germline V gene, CDR1 is MNHEY and CDR2 is SMNVEV (reference sequence). V lost 7 bases to trimming and J lost 6 bases, with 19 bases between them. The length of the CDR3 is 14 residues. Produced via immunoSEQ multiplex PCR; TCRdb's table is partial and in-frame only. The sample shows 140,000 to 150,000 clones, 80% of them seen only once. The chain has TRBV27 and TRBJ2-7, with D perhaps matching TRBD2 (6 bases). Sequenced: peripheral blood. The TCR originated in a man aged 70-80 years who had recovered from COVID-19. CDR3 amino acids: CASKKIADLGEQYF. DNA of the CDR3: TGTGCCAGCAAAAAAATAGCGGACCTCGGCGAGCAGTACTTC.